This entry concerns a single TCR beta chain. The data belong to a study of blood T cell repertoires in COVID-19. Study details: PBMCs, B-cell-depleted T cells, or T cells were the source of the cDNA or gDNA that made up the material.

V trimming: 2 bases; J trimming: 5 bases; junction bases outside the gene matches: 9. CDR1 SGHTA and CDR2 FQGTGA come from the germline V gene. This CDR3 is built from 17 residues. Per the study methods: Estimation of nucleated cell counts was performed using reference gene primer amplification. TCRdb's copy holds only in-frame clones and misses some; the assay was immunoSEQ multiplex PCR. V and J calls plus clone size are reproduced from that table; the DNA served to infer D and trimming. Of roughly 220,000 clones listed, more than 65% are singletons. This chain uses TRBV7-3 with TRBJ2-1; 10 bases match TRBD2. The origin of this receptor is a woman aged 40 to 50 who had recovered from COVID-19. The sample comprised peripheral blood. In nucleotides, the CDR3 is TGTGCCAGCAGCTTAGGAGGAAGGACTAGCGGACACAATGAGCAGTTCTTC. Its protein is CASSLGGRTSGHNEQFF.